The clone carrying this T cell receptor beta chain appeared a single time. Its antigen is as yet unknown. This sample was taken from a study of T cells in pancreatic ductal adenocarcinoma. Study-wide findings and caveats: Enrichment of CD45RO+ effector over naive T cells in tumors may bias clonality. No significant tumor-blood clonality difference; means were about 0.11 and 0.072. Tumor samples had fewer productive templates and about 8-fold fewer unique clonotypes than blood. This surgical cohort overrepresents the minority presenting with early-stage disease.

No neoadjuvant therapy was given to the selected pancreatic ductal adenocarcinoma patients before their surgery. Produced via immunoSEQ multiplex PCR; TCRdb's table is partial and in-frame only. The top ten clones hold roughly 8% of a sample with some 5,000 clones, approximately 79% of them seen once. V was trimmed by 10 bases and J by 7 bases, leaving 14 bases between them. CDR3 size: 12 residues. In germline, CDR1 is MNHNS, CDR2 SASEGT. This clonotype was obtained from a human donor with pancreatic ductal adenocarcinoma. The donor label of this sample is uncertain. The rearrangement joins TRBV6-1 to TRBJ2-1; possibly TRBD2 for D (5 bases). Sequencing input: pancreatic tumor tissue. The CDR3 loop is CATSWERNEQFF. CDR3 nucleotides: TGTGCCACCTCCTGGGAGAGGAATGAGCAGTTCTTC.